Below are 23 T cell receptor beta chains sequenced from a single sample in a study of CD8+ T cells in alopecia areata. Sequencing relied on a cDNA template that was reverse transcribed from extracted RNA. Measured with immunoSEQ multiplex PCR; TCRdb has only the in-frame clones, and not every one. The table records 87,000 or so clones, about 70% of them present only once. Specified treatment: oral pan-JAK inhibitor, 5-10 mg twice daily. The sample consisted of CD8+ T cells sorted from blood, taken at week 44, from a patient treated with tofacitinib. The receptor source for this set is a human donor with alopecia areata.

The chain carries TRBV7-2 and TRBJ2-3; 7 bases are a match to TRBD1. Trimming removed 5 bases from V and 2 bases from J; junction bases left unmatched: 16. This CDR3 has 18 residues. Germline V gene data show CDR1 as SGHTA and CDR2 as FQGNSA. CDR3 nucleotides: TGTGCCAGCAGCCCCTCGAGCCGGGACAGCTCAATCACAGATACGCAGTATTTT. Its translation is CASSPSSRDSSITDTQYF.

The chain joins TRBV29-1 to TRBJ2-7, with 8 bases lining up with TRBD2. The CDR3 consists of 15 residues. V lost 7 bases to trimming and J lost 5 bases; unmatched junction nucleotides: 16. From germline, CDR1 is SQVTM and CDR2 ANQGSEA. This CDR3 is CSALLWGGGTHEQYF. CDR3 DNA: TGCAGCGCACTGCTGTGGGGCGGGGGGACTCACGAGCAGTACTTC.

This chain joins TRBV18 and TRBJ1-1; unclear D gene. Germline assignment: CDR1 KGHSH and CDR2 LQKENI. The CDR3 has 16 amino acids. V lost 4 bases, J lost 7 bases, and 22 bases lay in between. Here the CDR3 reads CASSQPIQENRIEAFF. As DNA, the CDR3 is TGTGCCAGCTCACAACCCATCCAAGAGAATAGGATTGAAGCTTTCTTT. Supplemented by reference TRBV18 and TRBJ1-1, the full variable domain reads NAGVMQNPRHLVRRRGQEARLRCSPMKGHSHVYWYRQLPEEGLKFMVYLQKENIIDESGMPKERFSAEFPKEGPSILRIQQVVRGDSAAYFCASSQPIQENRIEAFFGQGTRLTVV.

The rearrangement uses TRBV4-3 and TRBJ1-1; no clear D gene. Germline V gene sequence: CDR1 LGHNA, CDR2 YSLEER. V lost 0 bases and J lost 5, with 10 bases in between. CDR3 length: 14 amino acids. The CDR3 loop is CASSQEAVRTEAFF. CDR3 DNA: TGCGCCAGCAGCCAAGAGGCGGTACGAACTGAAGCTTTCTTT.

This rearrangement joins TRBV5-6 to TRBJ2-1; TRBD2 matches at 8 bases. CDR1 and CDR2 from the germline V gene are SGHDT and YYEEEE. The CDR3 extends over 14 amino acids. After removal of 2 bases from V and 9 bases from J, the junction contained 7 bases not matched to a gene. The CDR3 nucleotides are TGTGCCAGCAGCTTCGACGGGGGGGCAGGTGAGCAGTTCTTC. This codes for CASSFDGGAGEQFF.

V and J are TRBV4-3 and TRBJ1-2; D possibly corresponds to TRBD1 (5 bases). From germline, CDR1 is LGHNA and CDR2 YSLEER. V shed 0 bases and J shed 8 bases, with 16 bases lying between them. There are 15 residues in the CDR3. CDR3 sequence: CASSQDLAGTGGYTF. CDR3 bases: TGCGCCAGCAGCCAAGATCTCGCAGGGACGGGCGGCTACACCTTC.

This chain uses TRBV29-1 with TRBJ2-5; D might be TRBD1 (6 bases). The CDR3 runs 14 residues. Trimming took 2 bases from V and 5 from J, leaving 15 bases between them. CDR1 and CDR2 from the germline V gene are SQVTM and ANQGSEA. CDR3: CSVEYLGQGETQYF. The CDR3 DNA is TGCAGCGTTGAATACTTGGGACAAGGGGAGACCCAGTACTTC.

CDR3 protein: CASRLRTELVNTEAFF. Written as DNA, the CDR3 is TGCGCCAGCCGATTACGGACAGAGCTCGTGAACACTGAAGCTTTCTTT. This chain links TRBV5-1 with TRBJ1-1; possibly TRBD1 for D (6 bases). This CDR3 contains 16 residues. Germline assignment: CDR1 SGHRS and CDR2 YFSETQ. V lost 7 bases to trimming and J lost 0 bases, with 19 bases between them.

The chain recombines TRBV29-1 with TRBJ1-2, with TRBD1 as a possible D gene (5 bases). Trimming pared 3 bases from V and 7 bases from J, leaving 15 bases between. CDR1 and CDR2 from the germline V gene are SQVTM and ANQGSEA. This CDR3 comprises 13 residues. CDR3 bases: TGCAGCGTTGACGGGGGAGGGTTGTCTGGCTACACCTTC. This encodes CSVDGGGLSGYTF. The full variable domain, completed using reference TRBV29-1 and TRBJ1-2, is SAVISQKPSRDICQRGTSLTIQCQVDSQVTMMFWYRQQPGQSLTLIATANQGSEATYESGFVIDKFPISRPNLTFSTLTVSNMSPEDSSIYLCSVDGGGLSGYTFGSGTRLTVV.

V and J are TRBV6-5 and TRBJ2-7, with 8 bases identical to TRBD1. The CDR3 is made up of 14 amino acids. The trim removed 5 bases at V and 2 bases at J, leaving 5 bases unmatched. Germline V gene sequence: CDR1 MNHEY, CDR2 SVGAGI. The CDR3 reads CASSPRQGTYEQYF. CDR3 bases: TGTGCCAGCAGTCCGCGACAGGGGACCTACGAGCAGTACTTC.

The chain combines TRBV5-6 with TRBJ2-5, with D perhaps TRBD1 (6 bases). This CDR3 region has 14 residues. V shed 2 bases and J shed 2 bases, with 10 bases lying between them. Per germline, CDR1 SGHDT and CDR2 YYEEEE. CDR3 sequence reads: CASSFQGSQETQYF. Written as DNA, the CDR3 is TGTGCCAGCAGCTTCCAGGGGTCACAAGAGACCCAGTACTTC.

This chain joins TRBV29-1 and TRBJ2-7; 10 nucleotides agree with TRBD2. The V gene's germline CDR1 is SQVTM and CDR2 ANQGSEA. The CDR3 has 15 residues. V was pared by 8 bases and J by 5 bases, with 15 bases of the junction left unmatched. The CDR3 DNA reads TGCAGCCCTAAGCGGGGGGGCCTTACTTTACACGAGCAGTACTTC. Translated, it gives CSPKRGGLTLHEQYF.

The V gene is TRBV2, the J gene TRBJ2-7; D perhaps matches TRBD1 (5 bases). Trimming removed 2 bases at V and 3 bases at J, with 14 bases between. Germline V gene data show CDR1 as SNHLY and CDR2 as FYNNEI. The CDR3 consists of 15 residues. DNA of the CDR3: TGTGCCAGCAGTGAATGGGCAGGGAACGACTACGAGCAGTACTTC. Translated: CASSEWAGNDYEQYF. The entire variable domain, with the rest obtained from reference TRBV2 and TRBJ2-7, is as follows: EPEVTQTPSHQVTQMGQEVILRCVPISNHLYFYWYRQILGQKVEFLVSFYNNEISEKSEIFDDQFSVERPDGSNFTLKIRSTKLEDSAMYFCASSEWAGNDYEQYFGPGTRLTVT.

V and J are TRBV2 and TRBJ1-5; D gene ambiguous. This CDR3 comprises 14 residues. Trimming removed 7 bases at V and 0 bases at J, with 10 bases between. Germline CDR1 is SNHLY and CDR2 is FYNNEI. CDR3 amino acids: CASTGVYSNQPQHF. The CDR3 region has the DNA TGTGCCAGCACCGGGGTTTATAGCAATCAGCCCCAGCATTTT.

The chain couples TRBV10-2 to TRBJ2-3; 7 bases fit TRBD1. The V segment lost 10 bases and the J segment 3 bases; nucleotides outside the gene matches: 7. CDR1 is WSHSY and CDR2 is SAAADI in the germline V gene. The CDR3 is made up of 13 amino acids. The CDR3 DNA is TGCGCCACTTCAGGGGGACCAACAGATACGCAGTATTTT. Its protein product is CATSGGPTDTQYF.

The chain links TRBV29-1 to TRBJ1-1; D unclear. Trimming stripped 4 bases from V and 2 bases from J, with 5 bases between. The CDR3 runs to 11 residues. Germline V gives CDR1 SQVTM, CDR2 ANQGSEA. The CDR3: CSVVHNTEAFF. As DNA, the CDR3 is TGCAGCGTTGTACATAACACTGAAGCTTTCTTT.

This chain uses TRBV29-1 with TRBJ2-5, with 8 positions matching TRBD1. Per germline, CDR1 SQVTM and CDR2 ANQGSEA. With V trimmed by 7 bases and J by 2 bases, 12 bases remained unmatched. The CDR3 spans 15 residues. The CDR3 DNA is TGCAGCGCGCGACCCAGGGGGCTCTCACAAGAGACCCAGTACTTC. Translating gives CSARPRGLSQETQYF.

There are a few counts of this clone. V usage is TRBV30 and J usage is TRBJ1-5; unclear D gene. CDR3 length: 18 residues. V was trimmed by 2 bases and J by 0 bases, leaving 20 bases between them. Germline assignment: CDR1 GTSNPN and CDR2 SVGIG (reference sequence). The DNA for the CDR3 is TGTGCCTGGAGTCCGGTCCCCCGTTCTACTTATAGCAATCAGCCCCAGCATTTT. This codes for CAWSPVPRSTYSNQPQHF.

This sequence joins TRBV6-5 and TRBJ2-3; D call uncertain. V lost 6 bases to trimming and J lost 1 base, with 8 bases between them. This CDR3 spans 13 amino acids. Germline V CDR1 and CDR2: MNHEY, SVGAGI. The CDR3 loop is CASSRYRTDTQYF. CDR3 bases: TGTGCCAGCAGCAGGTATCGCACAGATACGCAGTATTTT.

The DNA for the CDR3 is TGCGCCAGCAGCTTGGTCGAGGGGGAACAAGAGACCCAGTACTTC. Its translation: CASSLVEGEQETQYF. The V call is TRBV5-1, the J call TRBJ2-5; possible D gene TRBD1, 6 bases. This CDR3 is built from 15 residues. Germline values: CDR1 SGHRS, CDR2 YFSETQ. V gave up 0 bases and J gave up 2 bases, with 11 bases separating them.

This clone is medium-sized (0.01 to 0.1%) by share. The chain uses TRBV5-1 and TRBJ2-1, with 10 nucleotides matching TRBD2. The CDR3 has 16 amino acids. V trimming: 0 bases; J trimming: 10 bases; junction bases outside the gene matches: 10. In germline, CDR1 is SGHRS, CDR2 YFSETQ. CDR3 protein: CASSLALAGAAEEQFF. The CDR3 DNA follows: TGCGCCAGCAGCTTGGCGCTAGCGGGGGCCGCAGAAGAGCAGTTCTTC.

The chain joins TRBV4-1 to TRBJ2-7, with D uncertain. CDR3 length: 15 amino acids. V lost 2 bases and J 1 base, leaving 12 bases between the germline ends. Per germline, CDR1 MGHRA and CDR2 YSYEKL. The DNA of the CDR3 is TGCGCCAGCAGCCAACTAACGGGTCCTTCCTACGAGCAGTACTTC. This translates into CASSQLTGPSYEQYF.

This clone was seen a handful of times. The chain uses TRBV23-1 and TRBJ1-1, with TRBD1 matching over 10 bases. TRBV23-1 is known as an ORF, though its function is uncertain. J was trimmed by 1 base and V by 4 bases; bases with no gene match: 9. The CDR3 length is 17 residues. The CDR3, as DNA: TGCGCCAGCAGTCCAGAGGACAGGGGGTCGTCGAACACTGAAGCTTTCTTT. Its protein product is CASSPEDRGSSNTEAFF.